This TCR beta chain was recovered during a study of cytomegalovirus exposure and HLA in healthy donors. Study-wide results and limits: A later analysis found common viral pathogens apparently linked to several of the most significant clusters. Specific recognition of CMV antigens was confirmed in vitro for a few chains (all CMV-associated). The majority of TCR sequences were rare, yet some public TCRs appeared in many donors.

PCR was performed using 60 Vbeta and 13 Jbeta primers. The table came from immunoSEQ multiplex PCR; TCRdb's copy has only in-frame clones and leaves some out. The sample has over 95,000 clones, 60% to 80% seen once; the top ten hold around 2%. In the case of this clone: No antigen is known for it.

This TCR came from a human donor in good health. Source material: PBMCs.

This CDR3 is CASSLFIKVGLPDRGENTIYF. CDR3 bases: TGTGCCAGCAGTCTCTTTATTAAGGTAGGTCTCCCGGACAGGGGAGAAAACACCATATATTTT. The chain uses TRBV27 and TRBJ1-3, with TRBD1 matching 9 bases. CDR3 size: 21 residues. Trimming at V came to 5 bases and at J to 6 bases, leaving 26 bases not matched to a gene. Germline lookup yields CDR1 MNHEY and CDR2 SMNVEV (reference sequence).